The 17 T cell receptor beta chains below were found in one sample sequenced in a study of blood T cell repertoires in COVID-19. Clones were sequenced by immunoSEQ multiplex PCR, and TCRdb holds only the in-frame ones, with some missing. The table lists about 270,000 clones, around 86% of them singletons, with less than 3% in the top ten. The specimen was PBMCs or T cells enriched from blood (not recorded which). The receptors come from a young woman who had recovered from COVID-19.

The chain carries TRBV13 and TRBJ1-6; D possibly corresponds to TRBD1 (6 bases). Germline CDR1 PRHDT, CDR2 FYEKMQ (reference sequence). CDR3 length: 15 amino acids. Trimming pared 0 bases from V and 12 bases from J, leaving 15 bases between. The CDR3 DNA follows: TGTGCCAGCAGCTTAGGCCGCAGGGACATACGACCCCTCCACTTT. Protein: CASSLGRRDIRPLHF.

The sample holds one count of this clone. V and J are TRBV7-9 and TRBJ2-7; TRBD2 aligns across 8 bases. V dropped 4 bases and J dropped 3; count of bases not matched to a gene: 8. Germline CDR1 SEHNR, CDR2 FQNEAQ (reference sequence). The CDR3 has 15 amino acids. CDR3 DNA sequence: TGTGCCAGCAGCTCTCGGGCGGGAGGTCGCTACGAGCAGTACTTC. Its translation is CASSSRAGGRYEQYF.

The chain joins TRBV5-5 to TRBJ1-1; 7 bases align to TRBD1. This CDR3 comprises 14 residues. The germline gives CDR1 SGHKS, CDR2 YYEKEE (reference sequence). V lost 4 bases, J lost 1 base, and 4 bases stayed unmatched. CDR3 DNA sequence: TGTGCCAGCAGCATGGGACAGAGGAACACTGAAGCTTTCTTT. Amino acid sequence: CASSMGQRNTEAFF.

V is TRBV3-1 (or the pseudogene TRBV3-2) and J is TRBJ2-1; TRBD2 matches at 9 bases. Germline V gene lookup returns CDR1 LGHDT and CDR2 YNNKEL (reference sequence). The V segment lost 0 bases and the J segment 6 bases; nucleotides outside the gene matches: 9. This CDR3 is 17 amino acids long. As DNA, the CDR3 is TGTGCCAGCAGCCAAGATGGACCGGGACTAGCCCCCAATGAGCAGTTCTTC. Translating gives CASSQDGPGLAPNEQFF.

This clone has a handful of counts. Here the CDR3 DNA reads TGCGCCAGCAGCTTGGTGCAGGGGTACACAGATACGCAGTATTTT. This codes for CASSLVQGYTDTQYF. V gene TRBV5-1 combines with J gene TRBJ2-3; D possibly corresponds to TRBD1 (6 bases). V was trimmed by 0 bases and J by 2 bases, leaving 10 bases between them. The CDR3 loop spans 15 amino acids. CDR1 is SGHRS, CDR2 YFSETQ, per germline.

The CDR3 DNA is TGCGCCAGCAGTGAGTCGGGCAGGGGAGAGTGGCAGCCCCAGCATTTT. This sequence encodes CASSESGRGEWQPQHF. The chain couples TRBV10-1 to TRBJ1-5; the D gene is possibly TRBD1 (6 bases). Germline V lookup: CDR1 WNHNN, CDR2 SYGVQD (reference sequence). There are 16 residues in the CDR3. The V and J ends lost 0 bases and 7 bases respectively, with 16 bases between them.

The chain combines TRBV4-1 with TRBJ2-5, with D possibly matching TRBD2 (5 bases). The CDR3 covers 15 residues. Germline values: CDR1 MGHRA, CDR2 YSYEKL. Trimming stripped 0 bases from V and 5 bases from J, with 13 bases between. In DNA form, the CDR3 reads TGCGCCAGCAGCCAAGAGGACTTGCTGACCGAGACCCAGTACTTC. It is translated as CASSQEDLLTETQYF.

The sample holds one count of this clone. The rearrangement links TRBV5-1 to TRBJ1-3; 9 bases line up with TRBD1. The germline V gene encodes CDR1 SGHRS and CDR2 YFSETQ. Trimming cost V 3 bases and J 6 bases; bases outside gene matches: 16. CDR3 length: 18 amino acids. The CDR3 DNA follows: TGCGCCAGCAGCTGGGGGGTACAGGGGGCCGGAGGAGAAAACACCATATATTTT. It yields the protein CASSWGVQGAGGENTIYF.

This chain joins TRBV5-8 and TRBJ1-5, with D perhaps matching TRBD1 (5 bases). Germline V gives CDR1 SGHTS, CDR2 YDEGEE. V dropped 6 bases and J dropped 0 bases, with 13 bases sitting between them. This CDR3 has 15 residues. In DNA, the CDR3 is TGTGCCAGCACTCAGGGTCGATATAGCAATCAGCCCCAGCATTTT. Protein sequence: CASTQGRYSNQPQHF.

This chain links TRBV4-1 with TRBJ2-6; 12 bases are shared with TRBD2. J gave up 0 bases and V 3 bases, and 6 bases lay outside the gene matches. This CDR3 is 19 amino acids long. Germline V gene lookup returns CDR1 MGHRA and CDR2 YSYEKL. The CDR3 region is CASSHLGLAGISGANVLTF. Here the CDR3 DNA reads TGCGCCAGCAGCCACCTCGGACTAGCGGGAATCTCTGGGGCCAACGTCCTGACTTTC.

This clone was seen a few times. In DNA form, the CDR3 reads TGTGCCAGCAGCGCCCCTAGCGAAGATTTCACCGGGGAGCTGTTTTTT. This gives the protein CASSAPSEDFTGELFF. The chain couples TRBV7-3 to TRBJ2-2, with a possible D match to TRBD2 (6 bases). The CDR3 has 16 amino acids. V shed 5 bases and J shed 4 bases, with 17 bases lying between them. Germline CDR1 is SGHTA and CDR2 is FQGTGA.

The chain has TRBV3-1 (or the pseudogene TRBV3-2) and TRBJ2-1, with D hard to call. Trimming left V 3 bases short and J 5 bases short, with 2 bases between. This CDR3 spans 11 amino acids. Germline V gene sequence: CDR1 LGHDT, CDR2 YNNKEL (reference sequence). The CDR3 reads CASSHDNEQFF. CDR3 in DNA: TGTGCCAGCAGCCACGACAATGAGCAGTTCTTC.

The rearrangement links TRBV11-2 to TRBJ2-3; 9 bases agree with TRBD1. In germline, CDR1 is SGHAT, CDR2 FQNNGV. The J segment lost 3 bases and the V segment lost 5 bases, leaving 6 bases of the junction unmatched. CDR3 length equals 15 residues. CDR3 residues: CASSPGQGTTDTQYF. For the CDR3, the DNA is TGTGCCAGCAGCCCGGGACAGGGAACTACAGATACGCAGTATTTT.

This chain links TRBV4-3 with TRBJ2-7; 8 bases line up with TRBD2. Germline trimming cut 1 base from V and 2 bases from J; bases unmatched to any gene: 7. Germline V gives CDR1 LGHNA, CDR2 YSLEER. This CDR3 comprises 16 residues. This CDR3 reads CASSQALPRGAYEQYF. The CDR3 bases are TGCGCCAGCAGCCAAGCTCTTCCGCGGGGGGCCTACGAGCAGTACTTC.

V usage is TRBV29-1 and J usage is TRBJ2-1, with 8 bases fitting TRBD1. This CDR3 contains 13 residues. V was pared by 7 bases and J by 3 bases, with 5 bases of the junction left unmatched. Germline loops: CDR1 SQVTM, CDR2 ANQGSEA. CDR3 amino acids: CSARQGFYNEQFF. CDR3 DNA: TGCAGCGCCCGACAGGGGTTCTACAATGAGCAGTTCTTC.

V and J are TRBV6-2 or TRBV6-3 and TRBJ2-3, with 9 bases aligning to TRBD1. V was clipped by 4 bases and J by 2 bases; unmatched bases: 7. The V gene's germline CDR1 is MNHEY and CDR2 SVGEGT. The CDR3 loop spans 16 amino acids. The CDR3 DNA sequence: TGTGCCAGCAGTTGGACCCGGGACAGGGTCACAGATACGCAGTATTTT. It encodes CASSWTRDRVTDTQYF.

This clone came up a few times. The V and J genes are TRBV3-1 (or the pseudogene TRBV3-2) and TRBJ1-1, with TRBD1 as a possible D gene (5 bases). The CDR3 sequence is 14 residues long. V lost 4 bases to trimming and J lost 4 bases, with 13 bases between them. Looked up from germline, CDR1 is LGHDT and CDR2 is YNNKEL (reference sequence). This CDR3 is CASSLGHFATEAFF. The CDR3 nucleotides are TGTGCCAGCAGCCTAGGACACTTCGCCACTGAAGCTTTCTTT.